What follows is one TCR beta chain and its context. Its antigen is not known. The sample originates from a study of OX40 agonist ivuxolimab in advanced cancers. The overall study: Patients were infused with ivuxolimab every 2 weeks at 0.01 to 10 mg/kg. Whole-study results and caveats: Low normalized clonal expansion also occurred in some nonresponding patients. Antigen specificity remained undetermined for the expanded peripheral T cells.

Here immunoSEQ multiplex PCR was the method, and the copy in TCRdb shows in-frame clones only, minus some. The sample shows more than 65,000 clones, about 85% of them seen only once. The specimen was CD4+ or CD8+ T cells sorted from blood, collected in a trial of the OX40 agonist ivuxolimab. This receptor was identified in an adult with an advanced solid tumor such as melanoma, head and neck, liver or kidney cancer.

DNA of the CDR3: TGTGCCAGTAGACCGCAGGGGGCTTCTCAGCCCCAGCATTTT. It yields the protein CASRPQGASQPQHF. The chain couples TRBV19 to TRBJ1-5; 8 bases fit TRBD1. The CDR3 extends over 14 amino acids. The junction had 7 bases not matched to a gene; V was cut back by 6 bases and J by 6 bases. CDR1 and CDR2 from the germline V gene are LNHDA and SQIVND (reference sequence).